The T cell receptor beta chain described here comes from a study of cytomegalovirus exposure and HLA in healthy donors. Findings and caveats of the study: Among the most significant clusters, several appeared linked to common viral pathogens in a later analysis.

The PCR made use of 60 Vbeta and 13 Jbeta primers. Repertoires were generated with immunoSEQ multiplex PCR, while TCRdb's copy carries only in-frame clones and drops some. Here the sample spans about 140,000 clones, 70% to 85% being singletons. Germline CDR1 reads SGHTA; CDR2 reads FQGNSA. V was trimmed by 5 bases and J by 0 bases, leaving 11 bases between them. The CDR3 is 15 amino acids. This clone was seen once. Antigen specificity is unknown. This chain uses TRBV7-2 with TRBJ2-1; TRBD2 might be the D (5 bases). This TCR was sampled from a woman in her fifties or sixties in good health and CMV-seropositive. Sequences were obtained from PBMCs. The CDR3 DNA follows: TGTGCCAGCAGCCTGGACTGGAGCTCCTACAATGAGCAGTTCTTC. Encoded protein: CASSLDWSSYNEQFF.